Listed below are T cell receptor beta chains from one sample, sequenced in a study of cytomegalovirus exposure and HLA in healthy donors. Profiled with immunoSEQ multiplex PCR; TCRdb holds only in-frame clones, not every one. The table lists 150,000 to 200,000 clones, 65% to 90% of them singletons. The sample taken for sequencing was PBMCs. The receptors were sampled from a woman younger than 35 in good health and CMV-seronegative. Each CDR3 is given with its conserved first and last residue. A D gene is named only where the DNA matches it firmly. Rows may omit the clone size; those that give it use once, few, many or a size class.

v_gene	d_gene	j_gene	abundance	CDR3aa	CDR3nt
TRBV10-3	TRBD2	TRBJ2-7	.	CAISEGTSGSPYEQYF	TGTGCCATCAGTGAGGGGACTAGCGGGAGTCCCTACGAGCAGTACTTC
TRBV9	.	TRBJ2-2	once	CASSASGNTGELFF	TGTGCCAGCAGCGCCTCAGGGAACACCGGGGAGCTGTTTTTT
TRBV18	TRBD2	TRBJ2-7	.	CASSPPGRGTYEQYF	TGTGCCAGCTCACCACCGGGGCGGGGGACCTACGAGCAGTACTTC
TRBV27	TRBD1	TRBJ2-3	.	CASRPGQGAAAQYF	TGTGCCAGCAGACCGGGACAGGGGGCAGCCGCGCAGTATTTT
TRBV29-1	TRBD2	TRBJ2-1	once	CSVEVSGTSGRVAYNEQFF	TGCAGCGTTGAAGTTTCCGGGACTAGCGGGAGGGTTGCCTACAATGAGCAGTTCTTC
TRBV2	TRBD1	TRBJ2-7	.	CASSDQGAVNEQYF	TGTGCCAGCAGTGATCAGGGGGCAGTCAACGAGCAGTACTTC
TRBV5-1	TRBD1	TRBJ2-7	.	CASSPYRGPSYEQYF	TGCGCCAGCAGCCCGTACAGGGGGCCCTCCTACGAGCAGTACTTC
TRBV7-9	.	TRBJ2-7	.	CASGSGYEQYF	TGTGCCAGCGGTAGCGGTTACGAGCAGTACTTC
TRBV14	TRBD2	TRBJ2-5	.	CASSPMFSGRAEETQYF	TGTGCCAGCAGCCCCATGTTTAGCGGGAGGGCCGAAGAGACCCAGTACTTC
TRBV5-1	.	TRBJ2-3	.	CASREERGLTDTQYF	TGCGCCAGCAGGGAAGAACGGGGACTGACAGATACGCAGTATTTT
TRBV4-3	TRBD1	TRBJ1-2	.	CASSQGPGQGLSYTF	TGCGCCAGCAGCCAAGGGCCGGGACAGGGTTTAAGCTACACCTTC
TRBV30	TRBD1	TRBJ2-7	.	CAWSVLWLQGANYEQYF	TGTGCCTGGAGTGTACTTTGGCTGCAGGGGGCTAATTACGAGCAGTACTTC
TRBV25-1	TRBD2	TRBJ2-7	.	CASSEGGASGSYEQYF	TGTGCCAGCAGTGAGGGAGGGGCTAGCGGGTCCTACGAGCAGTACTTC
TRBV7-2	.	TRBJ2-3	few	CASSPSSGGTSTDTQYF	TGTGCCAGCAGCCCCAGCTCGGGGGGCACTAGCACAGATACGCAGTATTTT
TRBV27	.	TRBJ1-5	once	CASRTRGSNQPQHF	TGTGCCAGCAGGACCAGGGGTAGCAATCAGCCCCAGCATTTT
TRBV27	TRBD1	TRBJ2-7	.	CASRPGQTYEQYF	TGTGCCAGCAGGCCGGGACAGACCTACGAGCAGTACTTC
TRBV6-5	TRBD1	TRBJ2-7	.	CASRGTGGGYEQYF	TGTGCCAGCAGGGGGACAGGGGGTGGCTACGAGCAGTACTTC
TRBV7-2	.	TRBJ1-2	.	CASSLPTAGDYGYTF	TGTGCCAGCAGCTTACCCACGGCAGGGGACTATGGCTACACCTTC
TRBV5-6	.	TRBJ1-5	.	CASSLARAHGNQPQHF	TGTGCCAGCAGCTTGGCGAGGGCTCACGGCAATCAGCCCCAGCATTTT
TRBV10-3	TRBD2	TRBJ2-2	.	CAISDGGRVKNTGELFF	TGTGCCATCAGTGATGGCGGGAGGGTTAAGAACACCGGGGAGCTGTTTTTT
TRBV7-9	.	TRBJ1-1	few	CASSLALGHHTEAFF	TGTGCCAGCAGCTTAGCCCTGGGGCATCACACTGAAGCTTTCTTT
TRBV6-5	.	TRBJ1-1	.	CASSSRTLNTEAFF	TGTGCCAGCAGTTCCCGGACACTGAACACTGAAGCTTTCTTT
TRBV9	.	TRBJ2-6	once	CASSVGASSGANVLTF	TGTGCCAGCAGCGTAGGAGCAAGCTCTGGGGCCAACGTCCTGACTTTC
TRBV5-1	.	TRBJ1-1	many	CASSTEQGRTEAFF	TGCGCCAGCAGCACGGAACAGGGCCGGACTGAAGCTTTCTTT
TRBV4-3	TRBD2	TRBJ2-3	.	CASSHRGLAGGRGDTQYF	TGCGCCAGCAGCCACAGGGGACTAGCGGGAGGTAGGGGAGATACGCAGTATTTT
TRBV9	TRBD2	TRBJ2-7	.	CASSAGGLLGVPYEQYF	TGTGCCAGCAGCGCTGGGGGACTACTGGGGGTGCCCTACGAGCAGTACTTC
TRBV7-9	TRBD1	TRBJ1-6	few	CASSSTTGTANSPLHF	TGTGCCAGCAGCTCTACTACCGGGACAGCTAATTCACCCCTCCACTTT
TRBV18	.	TRBJ1-1	.	CASSPTLDSLNTEAFF	TGTGCCAGCTCACCAACCCTGGACAGCCTGAACACTGAAGCTTTCTTT
TRBV27	.	TRBJ2-7	.	CASSLGLIYEQYF	TGTGCCAGCAGTTTAGGGCTGATCTACGAGCAGTACTTC
TRBV27	TRBD1	TRBJ2-7	.	CASSSIRQGTYEQYF	TGTGCCAGCAGTTCCATTCGACAGGGGACCTACGAGCAGTACTTC
TRBV7-8	.	TRBJ1-1	.	CASSLALAEAFF	TGTGCCAGCAGCTTAGCCCTAGCTGAAGCTTTCTTT
TRBV5-6	.	TRBJ1-1	.	CASSSPGEGPNTEAFF	TGTGCCAGCAGCTCGCCAGGGGAGGGGCCGAACACTGAAGCTTTCTTT
TRBV6-5	TRBD1	TRBJ1-1	.	CASRRGQLRNTEAFF	TGTGCCAGCAGAAGGGGACAGCTCAGGAACACTGAAGCTTTCTTT
TRBV6-5	.	TRBJ1-5	.	CASSYSNSVDQPQHF	TGTGCCAGCAGTTACTCGAATTCGGTGGATCAGCCCCAGCATTTT
TRBV7-2	TRBD2	TRBJ2-5	.	CASSFSSGRGETQYF	TGTGCCAGCAGCTTCTCTAGCGGGAGGGGAGAGACCCAGTACTTC
TRBV5-5	TRBD1	TRBJ1-2	.	CASSSLSSGTEGLVYYTF	TGTGCCAGCAGCTCCCTCTCTTCCGGGACAGAGGGCCTTGTCTACTACACCTTC
TRBV5-6	TRBD1	TRBJ2-7	.	CASSPRPGTGAYEQYF	TGTGCCAGCAGCCCGAGACCCGGGACAGGGGCCTACGAGCAGTACTTC
TRBV6-1	TRBD2	TRBJ2-7	.	CASRREREGAYEQYF	TGTGCCAGCAGGAGAGAGAGGGAGGGAGCCTACGAGCAGTACTTC
TRBV27	.	TRBJ1-1	.	CASRTFVGEAFF	TGTGCCAGCAGAACCTTCGTCGGTGAAGCTTTCTTT
TRBV7-6	TRBD2	TRBJ2-1	.	CASSSPLRGAYNEQFF	TGTGCCAGCAGCTCACCTTTGCGGGGGGCCTACAATGAGCAGTTCTTC
TRBV5-1	.	TRBJ2-7	.	CASSLGGGVTYEQYF	TGCGCCAGCAGCTTGGGAGGCGGGGTAACGTACGAGCAGTACTTC
TRBV21-1	.	TRBJ1-2	.	CASSNTEYYGYTF	TGTGCCAGCAGCAATACGGAGTACTATGGCTACACCTTC
TRBV19	.	TRBJ2-7	.	CASSIEGAYEQYF	TGTGCCAGTAGTATAGAAGGGGCCTACGAGCAGTACTTC
TRBV5-8	TRBD2	TRBJ2-3	.	CASSWGAGERDTQYF	TGTGCCAGCAGCTGGGGAGCGGGAGAAAGGGATACGCAGTATTTT
TRBV2	.	TRBJ1-2	.	CASSGQANYGYTF	TGTGCCAGCAGTGGACAGGCTAACTATGGCTACACCTTC